These 14 T cell receptor beta chains were all obtained from the same sample, sequenced in a study of shared clonotypes between healthy human individuals. The method was immunoSEQ multiplex PCR; TCRdb's version includes in-frame clones alone and lacks a portion of them. The sample carries roughly 1,100,000 clones, roughly 80% recorded once. Sequenced material: memory CD4+ T cells sorted from blood. Described subset: CD45RA-negative fraction. These receptors were taken from a man between 18 and 35 years old in good health.

On this clone: This sample includes further DNA sequences coding for the same CDR3. The chain links TRBV7-2 to TRBJ1-6, with D hard to call. V lost 2 bases, J lost 6 bases, and 5 bases lay in between. This CDR3 is built from 13 residues. Germline values: CDR1 SGHTA, CDR2 FQGNSA. The DNA of the CDR3 is TGTGCCAGCAGCTTAACGGGTAATTCACCCCTCCACTTT. Residues: CASSLTGNSPLHF.

The chain has TRBV19 and TRBJ2-7; possible D gene TRBD2, 5 bases. V was clipped by 5 bases and J by 2 bases, with 13 bases between them. There are 14 residues in the CDR3. From germline, CDR1 is LNHDA and CDR2 SQIVND (reference sequence). The DNA of the CDR3 is TGTGCCAGTAGTCCAAGCGGTCGCGCCTACGAGCAGTACTTC. Translating it yields CASSPSGRAYEQYF. Full variable domain (remainder filled in from reference TRBV19 and TRBJ2-7): DGGITQSPKYLFRKEGQNVTLSCEQNLNHDAMYWYRQDPGQGLRLIYYSQIVNDFQKGDIAEGYSVSREKKESFPLTVTSAQKNPTAFYLCASSPSGRAYEQYFGPGTRLTVT.

J is TRBJ1-2 and V is TRBV4-3, with D possibly being TRBD1 (6 bases). Per the germline V gene, CDR1 is LGHNA and CDR2 is YSLEER. Trimming shortened V by 0 bases and J by 7 bases, and 18 bases separated the two germline ends. The CDR3 runs to 16 residues. DNA of the CDR3: TGCGCCAGCAGCCAAGAAGATGGGGGGGCCGGTGGTGGCTACACCTTC. It translates to CASSQEDGGAGGGYTF.

V usage is TRBV5-6 and J usage is TRBJ2-7; 7 nucleotides align to TRBD2. Germline V lookup: CDR1 SGHDT, CDR2 YYEEEE. The junction had 9 bases not matched to a gene; V was cut back by 3 bases and J by 3 bases. The CDR3 sequence is 15 residues long. CDR3 amino acids: CASSWGGLSLYEQYF. CDR3 nucleotide sequence: TGTGCCAGCAGCTGGGGGGGACTAAGCCTCTACGAGCAGTACTTC.

V usage is TRBV7-2 and J usage is TRBJ2-7; tentative D call: TRBD2 (6 bases). This CDR3 spans 12 amino acids. Germline loops: CDR1 SGHTA, CDR2 FQGNSA. V lost 1 base to trimming and J lost 7 bases, with 8 bases between them. The CDR3 sequence: CASSLVGTEQYF. CDR3 DNA: TGTGCCAGCAGCTTAGTTGGGACTGAGCAGTACTTC.

The sample holds one count of this clone. The chain recombines TRBV7-2 with TRBJ2-1; perhaps TRBD2 as D (5 bases). Germline CDR1 SGHTA, CDR2 FQGNSA. This CDR3 is 13 amino acids long. V was cut by 1 base and J by 8 bases, with 9 bases left in between. CDR3 sequence: CASSLDPEDEQFF. The CDR3 DNA reads TGTGCCAGCAGCTTAGATCCGGAGGATGAGCAGTTCTTC.

V gene TRBV6-6 combines with J gene TRBJ1-5, with 7 bases fitting TRBD1. The J segment lost 3 bases and the V segment lost 5 bases, leaving 7 bases of the junction unmatched. The CDR3 spans 15 residues. The germline CDR1 and CDR2 sequences are MNHNY and SVGAGI (reference sequence). This CDR3 reads CASSPGGGTNQPQHF. CDR3 coding DNA: TGTGCCAGCAGTCCAGGGGGGGGGACCAATCAGCCCCAGCATTTT.

This clone was seen more than once but under ten times. This chain links TRBV30 with TRBJ1-6; a weak D match, TRBD1 (6 bases). There are 12 residues in the CDR3. V lost 5 bases and J lost 7, with 9 bases in between. From germline, CDR1 is GTSNPN and CDR2 SVGIG (reference sequence). The CDR3 reads CAWGQWNSPLHF. The CDR3 DNA reads as TGTGCCTGGGGACAGTGGAATTCACCCCTCCACTTT.

This chain joins TRBV28 and TRBJ1-1; D ambiguous. Trimming shortened V by 6 bases and J by 5 bases, and 19 bases separated the two germline ends. CDR3 length: 15 amino acids. CDR1 and CDR2 (germline): MDHEN, SYDVKM. The DNA of the CDR3 is TGTGCCAGCAGCCCCCCCCAAGGTGGTGGGACTGAAGCTTTCTTT. Its translation is CASSPPQGGGTEAFF.

V and J are TRBV5-4 and TRBJ2-5, with D unresolved. CDR1 and CDR2 (germline): SGHNT, YYREEE (reference sequence). Trimming left V 0 bases short and J 4 bases short, with 13 bases between. This CDR3 contains 15 residues. In DNA, the CDR3 is TGTGCCAGCAGCTTGGACGGAAGGATTTCAGAGACCCAGTACTTC. It encodes CASSLDGRISETQYF.

The chain links TRBV5-6 to TRBJ1-5; no clear D. The V end lost 0 bases, the J end lost 1 base, and 5 bases lay between the germline ends. CDR3 length equals 14 residues. Germline-derived CDR1 and CDR2 are SGHDT and YYEEEE. CDR3 sequence: CASSLVSSNQPQHF. CDR3 coding DNA: TGTGCCAGCAGCTTGGTTTCGAGCAATCAGCCCCAGCATTTT.

In regard to this clone: In the same sample, other DNA sequences code for this CDR3. The rearrangement uses TRBV18 and TRBJ2-1, with D possibly being TRBD1 (6 bases). The CDR3 has 11 amino acids. Trimming removed 6 bases at V and 8 bases at J, with 8 bases between. The germline CDR1 and CDR2 sequences are KGHSH and LQKENI. The CDR3 spells CASSQGYEQFF. The CDR3 DNA reads as TGTGCCAGCTCGCAGGGGTATGAGCAGTTCTTC. Full variable domain (rest looked up from reference TRBV18 and TRBJ2-1): NAGVMQNPRHLVRRRGQEARLRCSPMKGHSHVYWYRQLPEEGLKFMVYLQKENIIDESGMPKERFSAEFPKEGPSILRIQQVVRGDSAAYFCASSQGYEQFFGPGTRLTVL.

This chain links TRBV20-1 with TRBJ2-7; no reliable D call. Deletions cut 7 bases from V and 3 bases from J, with 10 bases between. CDR3 length: 11 amino acids. Germline CDR1 is DFQATT and CDR2 is SNEGSKA (reference sequence). The CDR3: CSGKGVYEQYF. The DNA for the CDR3 is TGCAGTGGGAAGGGCGTCTACGAGCAGTACTTC.

The CDR3 region has the DNA TGCGCCAGCAGCTTAGGGCCGGCGAACACCTACGAGCAGTACTTC. It codes for CASSLGPANTYEQYF. The chain carries TRBV5-1 and TRBJ2-7; D unresolved. The V gene lost 2 bases and the J gene lost 2 bases, with 14 bases spanning the gap. The V gene's germline CDR1 is SGHRS and CDR2 YFSETQ. This CDR3 spans 15 amino acids.